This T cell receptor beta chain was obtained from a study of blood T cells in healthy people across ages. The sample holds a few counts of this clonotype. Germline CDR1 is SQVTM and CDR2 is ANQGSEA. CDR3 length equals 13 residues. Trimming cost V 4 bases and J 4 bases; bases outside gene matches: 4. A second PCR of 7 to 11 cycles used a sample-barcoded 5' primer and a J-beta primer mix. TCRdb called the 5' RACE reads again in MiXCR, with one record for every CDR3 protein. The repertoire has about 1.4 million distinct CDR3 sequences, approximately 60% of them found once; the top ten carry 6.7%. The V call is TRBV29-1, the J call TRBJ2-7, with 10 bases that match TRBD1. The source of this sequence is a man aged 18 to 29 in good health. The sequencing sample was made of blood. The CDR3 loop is CSVAGQGKYEQYF. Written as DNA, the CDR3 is TGCAGCGTTGCGGGACAGGGGAAATACGAGCAGTACTTC.